This is a list of T cell receptor beta chains from one sample in a study of blood T cells in healthy people across ages. TCRdb redid the calling of the 5' RACE reads with MiXCR, one entry per CDR3 protein. The sample has 1.5 million to 1.8 million distinct CDR3 sequences, roughly 43% seen once. The sequencing input was blood. The source is a woman aged 18-29 years in good health. CDR3s include the opening cysteine and the closing phenylalanine or tryptophan. A D gene is named only where the DNA matches it firmly.

NA,TRBV20-1,CSAGSGYTEAFF
NA,TRBV6-5,CASSSQDNERYF
NA,TRBV4-1,CASSRLSTQTISYEQYF
NA,TRBV12-3/TRBV12-4,CASSFLGQSQETQYF
NA,TRBV20-1,CSARVGYEGSYEQYF
NA,TRBV7-2,CASSLLGRGALRGGYTF
TRBD1,TRBV10-3,CAISDDRGSYEQYF
NA,TRBV7-2,CASSLAFWERGEQFF
TRBD2,TRBV7-8,CASSTPSGRSYNEQFF
NA,TRBV4-2,CASSDITGTLQETQYF
NA,TRBV30,CAWSADMKDEKLFF
NA,TRBV10-3,CAIKGSGPSDTQYF
NA,TRBV7-9,CASSPLVLTDTQYF
NA,TRBV10-3,CAISEWTGDYGYTF
TRBD2,TRBV4-3,CASSPPERGVYEQYF
TRBD2,TRBV10-3,CATGMREEGEQFF
NA,TRBV5-1,CASGRGGYYNNEQFF
TRBD2,TRBV12-3/TRBV12-4,CASSGLAYNEQYF
NA,TRBV3-1,CASSQGSKRPLHF
NA,TRBV4-3,CASSQPSRKRFWDTQYF
NA,TRBV30,CAWNPDYLRETQYF
NA,TRBV20-1,CSAKQDYEQYF
NA,TRBV5-5,CASSLPQDRGWPYPTYGYTF
TRBD1,TRBV5-1,CASSSTGVQGYTF
NA,TRBV5-6,CASSFGDGNTF
TRBD1,TRBV30,CAWDRGGEQYF
TRBD2,TRBV7-8,CASSTLAGGPDEQFF
NA,TRBV15,CATSGFSGILNNEQYF
TRBD2,TRBV11-2,CASSRLAGGLYNEQYF
NA,TRBV11-2,CASSLGARQTQHF
NA,TRBV29-1,CSVVTDTQYF
TRBD1,TRBV5-6,CASSVDRGVSQPQHF
NA,TRBV20-1,CSAVPGLGLSYEQYF
NA,TRBV6-2/TRBV6-3,CATLAGIDGYTF
NA,TRBV6-8,CASNEAGSPYNSPLHF
NA,TRBV7-9,CASSLDRAGDQPQHF
NA,TRBV6-5,CASKGGGPYGYTF
NA,TRBV7-8,CASSSLSSYGYTF
NA,TRBV12-3/TRBV12-4,CASRPLGTLTDTQYF
NA,TRBV6-5,CASSPRDGLILDEQFF